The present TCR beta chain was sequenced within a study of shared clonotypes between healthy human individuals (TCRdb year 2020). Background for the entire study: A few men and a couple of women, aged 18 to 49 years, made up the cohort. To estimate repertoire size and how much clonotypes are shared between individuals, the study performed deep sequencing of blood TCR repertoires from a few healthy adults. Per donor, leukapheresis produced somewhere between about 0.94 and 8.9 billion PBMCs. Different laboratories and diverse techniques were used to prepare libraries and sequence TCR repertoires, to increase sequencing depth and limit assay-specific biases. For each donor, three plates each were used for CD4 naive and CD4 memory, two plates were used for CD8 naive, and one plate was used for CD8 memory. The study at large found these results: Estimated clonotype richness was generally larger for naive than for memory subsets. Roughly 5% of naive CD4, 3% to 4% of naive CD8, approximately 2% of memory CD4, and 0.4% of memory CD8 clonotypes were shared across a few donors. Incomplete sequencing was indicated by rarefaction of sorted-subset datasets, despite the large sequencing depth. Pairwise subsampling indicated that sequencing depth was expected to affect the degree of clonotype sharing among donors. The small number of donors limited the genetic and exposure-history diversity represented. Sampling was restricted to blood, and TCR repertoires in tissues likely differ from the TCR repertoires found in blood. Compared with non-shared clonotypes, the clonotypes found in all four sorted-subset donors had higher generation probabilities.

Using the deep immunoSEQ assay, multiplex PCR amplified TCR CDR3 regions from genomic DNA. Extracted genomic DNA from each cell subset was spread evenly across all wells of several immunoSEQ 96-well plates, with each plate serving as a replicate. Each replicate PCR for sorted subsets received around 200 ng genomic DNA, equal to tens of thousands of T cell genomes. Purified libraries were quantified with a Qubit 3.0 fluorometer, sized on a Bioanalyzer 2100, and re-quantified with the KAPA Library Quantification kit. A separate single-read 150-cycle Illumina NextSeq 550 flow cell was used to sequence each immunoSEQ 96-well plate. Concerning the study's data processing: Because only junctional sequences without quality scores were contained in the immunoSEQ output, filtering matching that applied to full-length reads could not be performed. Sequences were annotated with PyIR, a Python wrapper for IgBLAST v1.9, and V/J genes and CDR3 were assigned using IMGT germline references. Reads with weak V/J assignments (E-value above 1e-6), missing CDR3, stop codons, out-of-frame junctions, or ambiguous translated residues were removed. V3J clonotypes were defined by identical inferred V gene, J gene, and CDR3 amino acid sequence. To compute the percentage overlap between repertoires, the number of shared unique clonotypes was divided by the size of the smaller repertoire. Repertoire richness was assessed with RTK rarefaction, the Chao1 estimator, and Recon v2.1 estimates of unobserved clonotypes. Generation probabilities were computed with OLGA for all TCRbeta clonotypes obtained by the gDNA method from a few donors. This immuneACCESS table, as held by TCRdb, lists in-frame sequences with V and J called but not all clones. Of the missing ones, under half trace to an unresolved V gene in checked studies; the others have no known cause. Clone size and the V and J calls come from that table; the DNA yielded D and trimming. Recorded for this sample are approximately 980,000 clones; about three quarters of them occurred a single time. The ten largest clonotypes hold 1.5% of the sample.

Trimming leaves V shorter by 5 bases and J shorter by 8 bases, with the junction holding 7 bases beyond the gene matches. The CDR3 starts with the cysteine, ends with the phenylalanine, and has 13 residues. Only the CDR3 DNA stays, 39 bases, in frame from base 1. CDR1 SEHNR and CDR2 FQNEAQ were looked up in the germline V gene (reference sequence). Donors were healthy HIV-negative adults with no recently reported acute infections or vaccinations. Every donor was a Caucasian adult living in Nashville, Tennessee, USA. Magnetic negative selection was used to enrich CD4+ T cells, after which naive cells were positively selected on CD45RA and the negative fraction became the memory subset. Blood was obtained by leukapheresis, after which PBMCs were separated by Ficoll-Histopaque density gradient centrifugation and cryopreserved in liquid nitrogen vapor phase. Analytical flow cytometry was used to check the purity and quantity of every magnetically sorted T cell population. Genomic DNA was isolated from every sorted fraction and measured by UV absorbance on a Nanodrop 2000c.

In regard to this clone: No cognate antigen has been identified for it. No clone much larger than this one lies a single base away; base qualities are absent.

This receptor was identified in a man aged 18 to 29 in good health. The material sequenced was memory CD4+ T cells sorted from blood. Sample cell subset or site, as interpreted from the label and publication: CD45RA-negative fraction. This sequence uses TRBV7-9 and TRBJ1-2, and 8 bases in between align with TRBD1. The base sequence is TGTGCCAGCAGCACTCAGGGGGCAAACGGCTACACCTTC. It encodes CASSTQGANGYTF. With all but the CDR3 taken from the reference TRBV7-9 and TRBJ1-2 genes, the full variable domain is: DTGVSQNPRHKITKRGQNVTFRCDPISEHNRLYWYRQTLGQGPEFLTYFQNEAQLEKSRLLSDRFSAERPKGSFSTLEIQRTEQGDSAMYLCASSTQGANGYTFGSGTRLTVV.